The present entry profiles one T cell receptor beta chain with its context. Looked up from germline, CDR1 is KGHDR and CDR2 is SFDVKD. The CDR3 sequence is 14 residues long. Losses at the gene ends were 9 bases for V and 4 bases for J; bases not matched to a gene: 8. This sample is drawn from a study of control samples from healthy donors and cancer patients. The data were produced by immunoSEQ multiplex PCR, yet TCRdb's version contains in-frame clones alone and is incomplete. Of 65,000 to 85,000 clones listed, around nine tenths were seen once; the top ten hold approximately 9.8%. Source material: PBMCs. The receptor was derived from a woman in her fifties or sixties with colorectal cancer. This rearrangement joins TRBV24-1 to TRBJ2-5, with TRBD1 identical over 9 bases. CDR3 residues: CATGDRVGSETQYF. CDR3 DNA: TGTGCCACCGGGGACAGGGTTGGGTCAGAGACCCAGTACTTC.